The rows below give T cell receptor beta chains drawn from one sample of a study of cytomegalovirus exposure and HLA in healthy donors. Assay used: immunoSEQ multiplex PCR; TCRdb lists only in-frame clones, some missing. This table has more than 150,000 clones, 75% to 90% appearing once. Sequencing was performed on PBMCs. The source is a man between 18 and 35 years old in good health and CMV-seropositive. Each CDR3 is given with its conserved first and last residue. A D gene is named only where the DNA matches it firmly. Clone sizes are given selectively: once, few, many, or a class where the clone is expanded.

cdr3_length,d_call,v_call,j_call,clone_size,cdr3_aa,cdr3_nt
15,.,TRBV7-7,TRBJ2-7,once,CASSRGDRPFHEQYF,TGTGCTAGCAGCCGCGGGGACAGACCTTTCCACGAGCAGTACTTC
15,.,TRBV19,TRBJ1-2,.,CASSPNVPGRYGYTF,TGTGCCAGTAGTCCGAACGTCCCAGGAAGGTATGGCTACACCTTC
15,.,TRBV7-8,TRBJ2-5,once,CASSFFQGGGETQYF,TGTGCCAGCAGCTTCTTCCAGGGGGGTGGAGAGACCCAGTACTTC
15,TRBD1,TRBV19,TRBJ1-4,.,CASSGPGTDNEKLFF,TGTGCCAGTAGTGGACCCGGGACAGACAATGAAAAACTGTTTTTT
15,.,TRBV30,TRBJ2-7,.,CAWSAEIFVTYEQYF,TGTGCCTGGAGTGCTGAGATATTCGTTACCTACGAGCAGTACTTC
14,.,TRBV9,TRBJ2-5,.,CASSLTANQETQYF,TGTGCCAGCAGTCTGACAGCGAACCAAGAGACCCAGTACTTC
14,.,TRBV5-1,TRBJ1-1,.,CASSLEGLGTEAFF,TGCGCCAGCAGCTTGGAGGGGTTGGGCACTGAAGCTTTCTTT
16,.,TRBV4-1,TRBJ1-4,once,CASSQEVVGAREKLFF,TGCGCCAGCAGCCAAGAAGTTGTGGGGGCTAGGGAAAAACTGTTTTTT
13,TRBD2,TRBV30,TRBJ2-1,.,CAWAPTSGGEQFF,TGTGCCTGGGCCCCGACTAGCGGGGGGGAGCAGTTCTTC
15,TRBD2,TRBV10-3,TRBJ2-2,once,CAISESGTSTGELFF,TGTGCCATCAGTGAGTCGGGGACTAGCACCGGGGAGCTGTTTTTT
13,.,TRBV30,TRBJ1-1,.,CAWEERGNTEAFF,TGTGCCTGGGAGGAAAGGGGGAACACTGAAGCTTTCTTT
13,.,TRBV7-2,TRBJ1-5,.,CASSLNRDQPQHF,TGTGCCAGCAGTTTGAACAGGGACCAGCCCCAGCATTTT
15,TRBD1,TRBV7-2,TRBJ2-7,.,CASSLAGTGFYEQYF,TGTGCCAGCAGCTTAGCCGGGACAGGGTTTTACGAGCAGTACTTC
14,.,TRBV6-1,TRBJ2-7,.,CASTPIGVPYEQYF,TGTGCCAGCACCCCAATAGGGGTCCCCTACGAGCAGTACTTC
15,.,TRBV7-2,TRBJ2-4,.,CASSLGGKTGNIQYF,TGTGCCAGCAGCTTAGGCGGGAAGACGGGAAACATTCAGTACTTC
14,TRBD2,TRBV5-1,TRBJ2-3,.,CASTLSGGADTQYF,TGCGCCAGCACCCTAAGCGGGGGGGCAGATACGCAGTATTTT
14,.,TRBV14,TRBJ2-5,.,CASSQSRYQETQYF,TGTGCCAGCAGCCAGTCTCGTTACCAAGAGACCCAGTACTTC
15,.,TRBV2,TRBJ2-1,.,CASRNLGSSYNEQFF,TGTGCCAGCAGGAATTTGGGGAGCTCCTACAATGAGCAGTTCTTC
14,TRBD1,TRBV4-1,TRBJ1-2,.,CASSLFGTGPGYTF,TGCGCCAGCAGCCTGTTCGGGACAGGGCCCGGCTACACCTTC
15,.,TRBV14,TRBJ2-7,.,CASSQGFYGTYEQYF,TGTGCCAGCAGCCAAGGGTTCTACGGGACATACGAGCAGTACTTC